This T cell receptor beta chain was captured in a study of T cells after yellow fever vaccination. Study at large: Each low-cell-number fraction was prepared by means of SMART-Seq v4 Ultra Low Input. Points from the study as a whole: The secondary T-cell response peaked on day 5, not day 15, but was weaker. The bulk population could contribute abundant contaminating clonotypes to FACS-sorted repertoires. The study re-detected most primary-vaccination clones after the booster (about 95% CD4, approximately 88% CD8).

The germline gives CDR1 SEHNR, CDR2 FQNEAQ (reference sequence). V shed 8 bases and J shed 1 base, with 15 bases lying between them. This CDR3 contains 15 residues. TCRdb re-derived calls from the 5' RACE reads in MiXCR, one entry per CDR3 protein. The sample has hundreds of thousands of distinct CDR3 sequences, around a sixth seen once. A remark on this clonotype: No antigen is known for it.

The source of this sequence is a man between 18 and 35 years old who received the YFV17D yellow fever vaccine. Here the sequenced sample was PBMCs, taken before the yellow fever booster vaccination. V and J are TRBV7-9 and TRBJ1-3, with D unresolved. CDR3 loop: CASGRGDGSGNTIYF. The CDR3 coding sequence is TGTGCCAGCGGCAGAGGAGACGGATCTGGAAACACCATATATTTT.